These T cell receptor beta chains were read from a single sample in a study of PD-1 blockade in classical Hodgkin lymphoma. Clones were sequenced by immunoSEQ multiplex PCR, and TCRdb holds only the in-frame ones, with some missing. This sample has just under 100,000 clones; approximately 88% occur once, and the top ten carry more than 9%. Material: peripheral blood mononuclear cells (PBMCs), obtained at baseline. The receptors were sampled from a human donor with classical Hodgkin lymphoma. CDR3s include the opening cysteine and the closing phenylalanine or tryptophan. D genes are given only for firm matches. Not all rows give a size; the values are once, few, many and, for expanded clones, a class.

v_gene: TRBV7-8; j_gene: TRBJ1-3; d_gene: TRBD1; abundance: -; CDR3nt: TGTGCCAGCAGCTTGGGGACAGGGGCGTATGGAAACACCATATATTTT; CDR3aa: CASSLGTGAYGNTIYF
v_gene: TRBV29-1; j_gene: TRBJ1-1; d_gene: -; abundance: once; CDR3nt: TGCAGCGTCGCCGACACCTACGCTGAAGCTTTCTTT; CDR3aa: CSVADTYAEAFF
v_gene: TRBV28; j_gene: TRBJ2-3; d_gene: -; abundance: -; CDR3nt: TGTGCCAGCAGATTCGGTGGGAGCGTAGATACGCAGTATTTT; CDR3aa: CASRFGGSVDTQYF
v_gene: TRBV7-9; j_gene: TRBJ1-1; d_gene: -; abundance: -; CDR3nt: TGTGCCAGCAGCTTAGGCGTGGGAGATGAAGCTTTCTTT; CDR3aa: CASSLGVGDEAFF
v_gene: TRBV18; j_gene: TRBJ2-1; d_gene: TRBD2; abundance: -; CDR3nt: TGTGCCAGCTCACCAACCGGGACTACCTACAATGAGCAGTTCTTC; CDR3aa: CASSPTGTTYNEQFF
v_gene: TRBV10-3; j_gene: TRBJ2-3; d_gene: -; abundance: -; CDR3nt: TGTGCCATCAGTGAGTTTACTTGGGACATACCAGATACGCAGTATTTT; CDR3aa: CAISEFTWDIPDTQYF
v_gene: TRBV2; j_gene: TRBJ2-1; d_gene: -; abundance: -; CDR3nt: TGTGCCAGTAACTACCCCGTACACAATGAGCAGTTCTTC; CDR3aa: CASNYPVHNEQFF
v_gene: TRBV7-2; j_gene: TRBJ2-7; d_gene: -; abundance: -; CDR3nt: TGTGCCAGCAGCCCAAGGGCCACCTACGAGCAGTACTTC; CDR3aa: CASSPRATYEQYF
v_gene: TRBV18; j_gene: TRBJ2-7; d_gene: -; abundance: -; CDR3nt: TGTGCCAGCTCACCAACCAACTCCTACGAGCAGTACTTC; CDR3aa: CASSPTNSYEQYF
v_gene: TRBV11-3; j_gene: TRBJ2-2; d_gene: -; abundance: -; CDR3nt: TGTGCCAGCAGCCACGACAGAGGGGTCACCGGGGAGCTGTTTTTT; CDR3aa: CASSHDRGVTGELFF
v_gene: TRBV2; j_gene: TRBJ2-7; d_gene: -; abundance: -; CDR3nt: TGTGCCAGCAGCGACGTTGGGGTCGAGCAGTACTTC; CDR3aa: CASSDVGVEQYF
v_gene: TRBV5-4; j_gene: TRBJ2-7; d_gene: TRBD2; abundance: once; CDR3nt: TGTGCCAGCAGCTTGGGACACCCTCTAGCGGGAGCGTCCTACGAGCAGTACTTC; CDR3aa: CASSLGHPLAGASYEQYF
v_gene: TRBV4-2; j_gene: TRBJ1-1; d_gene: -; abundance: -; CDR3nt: TGTGCCAGCAGCCAAGATGTGAGGGACACTGAAGCTTTCTTT; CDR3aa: CASSQDVRDTEAFF
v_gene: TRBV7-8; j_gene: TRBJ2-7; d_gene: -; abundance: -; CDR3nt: TGTGCCAGCAGCCCATGGGGGGACTACGAGCAGTACTTC; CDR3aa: CASSPWGDYEQYF
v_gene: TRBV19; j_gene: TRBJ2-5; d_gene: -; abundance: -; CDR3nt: TGTGCCAGTAGTATACCCAGTGGGGAGACCCAGTACTTC; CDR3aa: CASSIPSGETQYF
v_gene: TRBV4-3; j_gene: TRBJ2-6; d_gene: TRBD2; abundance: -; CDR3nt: TGCGCCAGCAGCCAAGACCCGGGAGGGGGATCTGGGGCCAACGTCCTGACTTTC; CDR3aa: CASSQDPGGGSGANVLTF
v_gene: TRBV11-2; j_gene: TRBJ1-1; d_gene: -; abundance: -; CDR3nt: TGTGCCAGCAGCTCGTCAGGGTTCACTGAAGCTTTCTTT; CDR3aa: CASSSSGFTEAFF
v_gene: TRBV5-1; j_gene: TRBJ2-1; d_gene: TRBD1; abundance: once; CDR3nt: TGCGCCAGCAGCCGGGACAGGGACTACAATGAGCAGTTCTTC; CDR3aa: CASSRDRDYNEQFF
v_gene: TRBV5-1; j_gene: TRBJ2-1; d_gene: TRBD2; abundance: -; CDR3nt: TGCGCCAGCGGGCTAGGACTAGCGGGACTCTACAATGAGCAGTTCTTC; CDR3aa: CASGLGLAGLYNEQFF
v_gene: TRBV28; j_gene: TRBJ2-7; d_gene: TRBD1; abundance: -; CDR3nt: TGTGCCAGCAGTCCTACCCAGGGGGTTCCCTACGAGCAGTACTTC; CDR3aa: CASSPTQGVPYEQYF
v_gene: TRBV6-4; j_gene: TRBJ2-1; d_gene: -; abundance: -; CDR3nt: TGTGCCAGCAGTGCCCTGGGGGGCCGCGGGGAGCAGTTCTTC; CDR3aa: CASSALGGRGEQFF
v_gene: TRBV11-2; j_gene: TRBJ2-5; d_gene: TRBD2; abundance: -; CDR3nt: TGTGCCAGCAGCCGGGGGGGGCCAGCCCAGTACTTC; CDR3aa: CASSRGGPAQYF
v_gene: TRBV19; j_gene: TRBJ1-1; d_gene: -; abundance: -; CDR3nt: TGTGCCAGTAGTATAGATGCCTTACAGGCGGGCGGGTACACTGAAGCTTTCTTT; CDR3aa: CASSIDALQAGGYTEAFF
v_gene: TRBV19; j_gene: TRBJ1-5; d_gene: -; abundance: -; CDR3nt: TGTGCCAGTAGTATAGACTCGGATCAGCCCCAGCATTTT; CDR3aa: CASSIDSDQPQHF
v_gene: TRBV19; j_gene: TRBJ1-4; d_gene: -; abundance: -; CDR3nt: TGTGCCAGTAGTATGGTATGGGATATAACAGGAACAAATGAAAAACTGTTTTTT; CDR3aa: CASSMVWDITGTNEKLFF
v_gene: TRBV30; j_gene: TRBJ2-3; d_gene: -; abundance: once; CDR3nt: TGTGCCTGGAGTGTATACGGCACAGATACGCAGTATTTT; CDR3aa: CAWSVYGTDTQYF
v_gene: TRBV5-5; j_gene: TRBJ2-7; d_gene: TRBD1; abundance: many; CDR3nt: TGTGCCAGCACCCTTCTCTTGGGGACAGGGCCGAACGAGCAGTACTTC; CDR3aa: CASTLLLGTGPNEQYF
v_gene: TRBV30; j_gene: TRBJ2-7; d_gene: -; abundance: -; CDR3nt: TGTGCCTGGAGTGTATATAGGATATCCTACGAGCAGTACTTC; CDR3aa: CAWSVYRISYEQYF
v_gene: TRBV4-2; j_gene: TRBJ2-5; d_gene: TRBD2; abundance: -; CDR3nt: TGTGCCAGCAGCCAAGGACTAGCGGGAGGGCGGGAGACCCAGTACTTC; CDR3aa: CASSQGLAGGRETQYF
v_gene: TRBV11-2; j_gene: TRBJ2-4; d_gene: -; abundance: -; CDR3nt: TGTGCCAGCAACGAAATAGCCAAAAACATTCAGTACTTC; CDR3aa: CASNEIAKNIQYF
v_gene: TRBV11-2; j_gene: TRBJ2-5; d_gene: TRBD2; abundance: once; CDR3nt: TGTGCCAGCAGCTCTACGGCGGGAGCGGGAGAGACCCAGTACTTC; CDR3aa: CASSSTAGAGETQYF
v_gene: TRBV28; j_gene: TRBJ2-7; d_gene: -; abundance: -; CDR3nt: TGTGCCAGCTTACCTCGGGGTTACGAGCAGTACTTC; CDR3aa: CASLPRGYEQYF
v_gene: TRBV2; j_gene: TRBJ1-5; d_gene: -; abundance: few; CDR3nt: TGTGCCAGCAGTGGGCAAGATAATCAGCCCCAGCATTTT; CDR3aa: CASSGQDNQPQHF
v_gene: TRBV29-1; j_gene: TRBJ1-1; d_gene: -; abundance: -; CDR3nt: TGCAGCGTTCATCCGGGCCTGAACACTGAAGCTTTCTTT; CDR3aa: CSVHPGLNTEAFF
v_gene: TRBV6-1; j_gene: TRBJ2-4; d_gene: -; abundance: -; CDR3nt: TGTGCCAGCAGAGGGAAGGTACGGGACGGAAACATTCAGTACTTC; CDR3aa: CASRGKVRDGNIQYF
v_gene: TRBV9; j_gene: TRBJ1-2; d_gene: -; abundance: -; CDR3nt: TGTGCCAGCAGCGGGCTCGGGGGCCCAAACTATGGCTACACCTTC; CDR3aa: CASSGLGGPNYGYTF
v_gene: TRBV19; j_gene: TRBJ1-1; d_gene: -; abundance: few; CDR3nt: TGTGCCAGTAGTATAGACGCCAGGGCCCTTGGGACTGAAGCTTTCTTT; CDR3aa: CASSIDARALGTEAFF
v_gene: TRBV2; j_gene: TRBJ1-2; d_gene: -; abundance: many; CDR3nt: TGTGCCAGCAAGACCCCGGATGGGGATGGCTACACCTTC; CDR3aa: CASKTPDGDGYTF
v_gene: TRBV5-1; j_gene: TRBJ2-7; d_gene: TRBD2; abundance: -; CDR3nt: TGCGCCAGCAGCTTGGCCGGTAGCGGGAGCGGCGAGCAGTACTTC; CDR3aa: CASSLAGSGSGEQYF
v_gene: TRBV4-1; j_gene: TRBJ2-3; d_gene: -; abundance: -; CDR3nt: TGCGCCAGCAGCCAAGATGGCCGAACAGATACGCAGTATTTT; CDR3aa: CASSQDGRTDTQYF
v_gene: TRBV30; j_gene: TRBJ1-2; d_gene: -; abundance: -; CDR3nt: TGTGCCTGGAGCCTAGGTGGAGGCTATGGCTACACCTTC; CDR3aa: CAWSLGGGYGYTF
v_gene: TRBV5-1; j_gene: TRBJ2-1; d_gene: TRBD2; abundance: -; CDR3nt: TGCGCCAGCAGCACCACCGGGACTAGCGGGATCAATGAGCAGTTCTTC; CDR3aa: CASSTTGTSGINEQFF
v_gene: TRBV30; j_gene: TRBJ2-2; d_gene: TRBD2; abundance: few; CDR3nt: TGTGCCTGGGCTTTAGCGGGAGGGCGTGGCGGGGAGCTGTTTTTT; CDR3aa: CAWALAGGRGGELFF
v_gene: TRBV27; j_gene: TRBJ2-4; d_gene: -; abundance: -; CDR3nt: TGTGCCAGCAGTTTATCGAGGGGGGGGACAGGCATTCAGTACTTC; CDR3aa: CASSLSRGGTGIQYF
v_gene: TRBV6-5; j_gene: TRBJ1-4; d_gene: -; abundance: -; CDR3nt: TGTGCCAGCAGTTACGGCCTTGGGGGGTCCGGGGAAAAACTGTTTTTT; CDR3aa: CASSYGLGGSGEKLFF
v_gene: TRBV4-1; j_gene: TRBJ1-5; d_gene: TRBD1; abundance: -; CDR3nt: TGCGCCAGCAGCCTAAGGACAGGGGCCGATAGCAATCAGCCCCAGCATTTT; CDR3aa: CASSLRTGADSNQPQHF
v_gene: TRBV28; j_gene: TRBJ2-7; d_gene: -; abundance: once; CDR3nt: TGTGCCAGCAGGGTAGGGGTGTACGAGCAGTACTTC; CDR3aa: CASRVGVYEQYF
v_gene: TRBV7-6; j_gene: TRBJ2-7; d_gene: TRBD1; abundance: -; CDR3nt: TGTGCCAGCAGCCTTAAGGGGGCAAACTCCTACGAGCAGTACTTC; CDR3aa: CASSLKGANSYEQYF
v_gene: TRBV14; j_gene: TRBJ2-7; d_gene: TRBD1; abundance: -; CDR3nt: TGTGCCAGCAGCCAGTCCCGGGACAGGGGTCTCTACGAGCAGTACTTC; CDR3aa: CASSQSRDRGLYEQYF
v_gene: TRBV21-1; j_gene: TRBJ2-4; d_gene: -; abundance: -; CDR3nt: TGTGCCAGCAGCAAAATCGGACTAGGCGAGTCCAAAAACATTCAGTACTTC; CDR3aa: CASSKIGLGESKNIQYF
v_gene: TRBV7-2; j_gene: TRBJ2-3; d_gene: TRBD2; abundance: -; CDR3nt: TGTGCCAGCAGCGTCCCCCTGGGGGGGAGCGCAGATACGCAGTATTTT; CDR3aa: CASSVPLGGSADTQYF